This T cell receptor beta chain was identified during a study of cytomegalovirus exposure and HLA in healthy donors. Study-wide points: Within a later analysis, the majority of CMV-associated TCR beta chains appeared HLA-restricted.

Worth noting for this clone: What it binds is unknown.

PCR employed 60 Vbeta and 13 Jbeta primers. Assay: immunoSEQ multiplex PCR; the TCRdb copy retains only in-frame clones and omits some. The sample has about 240,000 clones; 82% are singletons. The sequence was collected from a middle-aged woman in good health and CMV-seropositive. The specimen was PBMCs.

DNA of the CDR3: TGTGCCAGCAGCGTAGCTAGCGGGGTTAAGGATACGCAGTATTTT. It codes for CASSVASGVKDTQYF. This chain joins TRBV9 and TRBJ2-3; the match to TRBD2 covers 9 bases. Trimming cost V 0 bases and J 6 bases; bases outside gene matches: 5. This CDR3 contains 15 residues. Germline-derived CDR1 and CDR2 are SGDLS and YYNGEE. Combining the CDR3 with reference TRBV9 and TRBJ2-3 gives the whole variable domain DSGVTQTPKHLITATGQRVTLRCSPRSGDLSVYWYQQSLDQGLQFLIQYYNGEERAKGNILERFSAQQFPDLHSELNLSSLELGDSALYFCASSVASGVKDTQYFGPGTRLTVL.